Listed below are T cell receptor beta chains from one sample, sequenced in a study of shared clonotypes between healthy human individuals. TCRdb's copy holds only in-frame clones and misses some; the assay was immunoSEQ multiplex PCR. Of around 550,000 clones listed, approximately 95% are singletons. What was sequenced was naive CD8+ T cells sorted from blood. The source is a woman aged 25-40 years in good health. The CDR3 runs from the conserved cysteine through the conserved F or W. D genes are given only for firm matches. The size field is filled for only some rows; it gives once, few, many or a size class.

TRBV5-4	14	TRBJ2-7	-	TRBD2	TGTGCCAGCAGTCGGGAGCGGGACTCCTACGAGCAGTACTTC	CASSRERDSYEQYF
TRBV28	14	TRBJ2-4	-	TRBD1	TGTGCCAGCAGTCCCCTCGGGGACAGAAACATTCAGTACTTC	CASSPLGDRNIQYF
TRBV2	13	TRBJ2-7	-	TRBD1	TGTGCCAGCAGTGAACGGCCCAGGGGGGAGCAGTACTTC	CASSERPRGEQYF
TRBV28	18	TRBJ2-3	-	TRBD2	TGTGCCAGCAGTCTCACCCCCGGACTAGCGACTAGCACAGATACGCAGTATTTT	CASSLTPGLATSTDTQYF
TRBV5-4	13	TRBJ2-7	-	-	TGTGCCAGCAGCCATGGGCCCCCCTACGAGCAGTACTTC	CASSHGPPYEQYF
TRBV5-1	14	TRBJ2-7	-	-	TGCGCCAGCAGCCCAGCCTACGGTGCCTACGAGCAGTACTTC	CASSPAYGAYEQYF
TRBV14	16	TRBJ2-3	-	-	TGTGCCAGCAGCCAAGATCCCGCTGCCGGCACAGATACGCAGTATTTT	CASSQDPAAGTDTQYF
TRBV27	15	TRBJ2-7	once	TRBD1	TGTGCCAGCAGTTTGGGGGACAGCCCCTCGCGTGAGCAGTACTTC	CASSLGDSPSREQYF
TRBV4-1	17	TRBJ1-4	-	TRBD1	TGCGCCAGCAGCCCTACAGCGGACAGGGGTTTTAATGAAAAACTGTTTTTT	CASSPTADRGFNEKLFF
TRBV15	14	TRBJ1-4	-	-	TGTGCCACCAGCAGAGACGGGATCGATGAAAAACTGTTTTTT	CATSRDGIDEKLFF
TRBV7-6	13	TRBJ2-7	few	-	TGTGCCAGCAGTCCTAAGAGGGGCTCCGAGCAGTACTTC	CASSPKRGSEQYF
TRBV19	14	TRBJ2-7	-	-	TGTGCCAGTAGTGCCGACTGGAGGGCCTACGAGCAGTACTTC	CASSADWRAYEQYF
TRBV2	15	TRBJ1-6	-	-	TGTGCCAGCAGTGACTGGCTACAGAATAATTCACCCCTCCACTTT	CASSDWLQNNSPLHF
TRBV4-1	16	TRBJ1-6	-	TRBD1	TGCGCCAGCAGCCAGATTACCGGGACAGTAGGTTCACCCCTCCACTTT	CASSQITGTVGSPLHF
TRBV4-2	19	TRBJ1-4	-	-	TGTGCCAGCAGCCAAGATCGGCCAGGGGTCATTTCAACTAATGAAAAACTGTTTTTT	CASSQDRPGVISTNEKLFF
TRBV7-9	15	TRBJ2-7	-	TRBD2	TGTGCCAGCAGCTTAGGGGCGGGAGCTGCCTACGAGCAGTACTTC	CASSLGAGAAYEQYF
TRBV19	12	TRBJ2-7	-	-	TGTGCCAGTAGTCAAACAGGGTACGAGCAGTACTTC	CASSQTGYEQYF
TRBV5-6	15	TRBJ2-3	-	-	TGTGCCAGCACCTTGGAGGCATCCTTGACAGATACGCAGTATTTT	CASTLEASLTDTQYF
TRBV27	15	TRBJ2-1	-	TRBD2	TGTGCCAGCGTACCGGGGACTAGCGGACACAATGAGCAGTTCTTC	CASVPGTSGHNEQFF
TRBV30	14	TRBJ2-1	-	TRBD2	TGTGCCTGGAGTGTAGCGGGAGGGAACAATGAGCAGTTCTTC	CAWSVAGGNNEQFF
TRBV19	13	TRBJ2-1	-	-	TGTGCCAGTCTAGGGTGGGAGTCGAGTGAGCAGTTCTTC	CASLGWESSEQFF
TRBV2	13	TRBJ1-2	-	TRBD1	TGTGCCAGCGGATGGACAGGGGACTATGGCTACACCTTC	CASGWTGDYGYTF
TRBV14	18	TRBJ2-7	-	TRBD2	TGTGCCAGCAGCCAGTATATTAGCGGGAGTATAGCCGCCTACGAGCAGTACTTC	CASSQYISGSIAAYEQYF
TRBV27	14	TRBJ1-4	-	-	TGTGCCAGCAGTTTACTAGGCGGGTACGAAAAACTGTTTTTT	CASSLLGGYEKLFF
TRBV27	14	TRBJ2-1	-	-	TGTGCCAGCAGACCCGGGTCATCCTACAATGAGCAGTTCTTC	CASRPGSSYNEQFF
TRBV25-1	12	TRBJ1-1	-	-	TGTGCCAGCAGTGACGGGACGACTGAAGCTTTCTTT	CASSDGTTEAFF
TRBV30	18	TRBJ2-1	-	TRBD2	TGTGCCTGGAGTGTTGTTCCGGGGGCGGGAGGTCCCTACAATGAGCAGTTCTTC	CAWSVVPGAGGPYNEQFF
TRBV2	17	TRBJ2-2	once	TRBD2	TGTGCCAGCAGTAAGAGACTAGCGGGAGCATATGGCGGGGAGCTGTTTTTT	CASSKRLAGAYGGELFF
TRBV28	16	TRBJ2-2	-	TRBD2	TGTGCCAGCAGTTTTGGGACTAGCATTTTTACCGGGGAGCTGTTTTTT	CASSFGTSIFTGELFF
TRBV11-2	14	TRBJ1-1	-	-	TGTGCCAGCAGCTTCTGGAACATGAACACTGAAGCTTTCTTT	CASSFWNMNTEAFF
TRBV27	13	TRBJ1-2	-	-	TGTGCCAGCAGCCCCCAAGGAGGCTATGGCTACACCTTC	CASSPQGGYGYTF
TRBV6-5	15	TRBJ2-7	-	-	TGTGCCAGCAGTTACGAGACATTGGGACGCTACGAGCAGTACTTC	CASSYETLGRYEQYF
TRBV7-8	14	TRBJ2-3	-	-	TGTGCCAGCAGCCCCCAGGGTCGGGGAGATACGCAGTATTTT	CASSPQGRGDTQYF
TRBV20-1	9	TRBJ1-2	-	-	TGCAGTGCTCCTTATGGCTACACCTTC	CSAPYGYTF
TRBV28	14	TRBJ2-5	-	-	TGTGCCAGCCACGGGGATGAACCCAAGGGGGCCCAGTACTTC	CASHGDEPKGAQYF
TRBV29-1	14	TRBJ2-1	-	-	TGCAGCGTTGAATCGATGACCGAATACAATGAGCAGTTCTTC	CSVESMTEYNEQFF
TRBV7-9	12	TRBJ2-1	few	-	TGTGCCAGCCGGGCGTCATACAATGAGCAGTTCTTC	CASRASYNEQFF
TRBV13	12	TRBJ1-1	-	-	TGTGCCAGCAGCTTAGCGGCAGGGGAAGCTTTCTTT	CASSLAAGEAFF
TRBV28	14	TRBJ2-7	-	TRBD1	TGTGCCAGCGATAACAGGGGGACCGTCTACGAGCAGTACTTC	CASDNRGTVYEQYF
TRBV5-6	14	TRBJ2-5	-	-	TGTGCCAGCAGCTTGGACAGGGCCGAGGAGACCCAGTACTTC	CASSLDRAEETQYF
TRBV29-1	12	TRBJ2-2	-	-	TGCAGCGTTGAATCGAGCCCCGGGGAGCTGTTTTTT	CSVESSPGELFF
TRBV27	13	TRBJ2-7	-	-	TGTGCCAGCAGTTTTTTTACGGGAGACGAGCAGTACTTC	CASSFFTGDEQYF
TRBV5-6	15	TRBJ2-7	-	TRBD2	TGTGCCAGCAGGCGCGGGGGGAGGACCTCCTACGAGCAGTACTTC	CASRRGGRTSYEQYF
TRBV9	15	TRBJ2-3	-	-	TGTGCCAGCAGCGTAGGGGACTGGGGAGTTGATACGCAGTATTTT	CASSVGDWGVDTQYF
TRBV5-4	15	TRBJ1-1	-	-	TGTGCCAGCAGCCTCGCGGGACACCTGAACACTGAAGCTTTCTTT	CASSLAGHLNTEAFF
TRBV29-1	12	TRBJ2-7	-	-	TGCAGCGTTGACCCAGGGACCAACGAGCAGTACTTC	CSVDPGTNEQYF
TRBV27	14	TRBJ2-7	-	TRBD1	TGTGCCAGCAGTTCACAGGGGGCCCTCAACGAGCAGTACTTC	CASSSQGALNEQYF
TRBV7-9	12	TRBJ1-1	-	-	TGTGCCAGCAGCTCCCAGGGGAAGCAAGCTTTCTTT	CASSSQGKQAFF
TRBV27	16	TRBJ2-7	once	TRBD2	TGTGCCAGCAGCTCTGTGGGATCGGCGGGAGTTAACGAGCAGTACTTC	CASSSVGSAGVNEQYF
TRBV5-8	13	TRBJ2-2	-	-	TGTGCCAGCAGCTTGGGGACGGCCGGGGAGCTGTTTTTT	CASSLGTAGELFF
TRBV27	11	TRBJ2-7	once	-	TGTGCCAGCAGCCACAACTACGAGCAGTACTTC	CASSHNYEQYF
TRBV10-1	13	TRBJ2-2	-	-	TGCGCCAGCAGTGACAGGAACACCGGGGAGCTGTTTTTT	CASSDRNTGELFF
TRBV5-6	16	TRBJ2-7	-	TRBD1	TGTGCCAGCAGCCCCTCACCGGGACAGGGTCTCTACGAGCAGTACTTC	CASSPSPGQGLYEQYF
TRBV9	14	TRBJ2-6	-	-	TGTGCCAGCAGCGTAATAATCGGGGCCAACGTCCTGACTTTC	CASSVIIGANVLTF
TRBV4-1	16	TRBJ2-2	-	-	TGCGCCAGCAGCCAAGTAATCTTCGCGAACACCGGGGAGCTGTTTTTT	CASSQVIFANTGELFF
TRBV7-9	14	TRBJ2-1	-	-	TGTGCCAGCAGTCACGAACAGGTATACAATGAGCAGTTCTTC	CASSHEQVYNEQFF
TRBV2	13	TRBJ1-1	-	-	TGTGCCAGCACCCAGTGGGTGAACACTGAAGCTTTCTTT	CASTQWVNTEAFF
TRBV2	13	TRBJ2-5	-	-	TGTGCCAGCAGTGACAGGAGTTCAGAGACCCAGTACTTC	CASSDRSSETQYF
TRBV27	14	TRBJ2-4	-	-	TGTGCCAGCAGTTTAGGGGTATCTGGAAACATTCAGTACTTC	CASSLGVSGNIQYF
TRBV6-1	13	TRBJ1-5	-	TRBD1	TGTGCCACCCGGGACAGGGGGTTTCAGCCCCAGCATTTT	CATRDRGFQPQHF